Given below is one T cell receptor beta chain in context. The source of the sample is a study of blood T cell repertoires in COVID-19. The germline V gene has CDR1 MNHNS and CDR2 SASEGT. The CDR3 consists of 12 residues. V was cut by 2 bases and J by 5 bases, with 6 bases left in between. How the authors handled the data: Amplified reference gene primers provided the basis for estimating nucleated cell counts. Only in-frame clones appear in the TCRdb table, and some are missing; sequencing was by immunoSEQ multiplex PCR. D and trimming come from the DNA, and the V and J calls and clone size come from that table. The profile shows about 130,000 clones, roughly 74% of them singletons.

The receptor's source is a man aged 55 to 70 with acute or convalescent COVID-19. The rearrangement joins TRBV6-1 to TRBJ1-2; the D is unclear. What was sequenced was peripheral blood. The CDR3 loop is CASSETPYGYTF. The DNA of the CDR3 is TGTGCCAGCAGTGAAACACCTTATGGCTACACCTTC.